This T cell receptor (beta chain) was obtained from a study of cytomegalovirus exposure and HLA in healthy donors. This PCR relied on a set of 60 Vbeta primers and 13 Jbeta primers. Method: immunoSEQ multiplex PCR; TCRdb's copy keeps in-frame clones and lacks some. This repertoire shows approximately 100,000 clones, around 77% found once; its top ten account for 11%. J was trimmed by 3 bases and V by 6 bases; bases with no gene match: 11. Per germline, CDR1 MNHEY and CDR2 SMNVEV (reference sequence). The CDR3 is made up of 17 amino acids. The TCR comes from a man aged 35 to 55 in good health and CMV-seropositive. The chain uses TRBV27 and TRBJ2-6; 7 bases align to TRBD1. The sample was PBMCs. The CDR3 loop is CASRGPTRGYGANVLTF. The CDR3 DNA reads TGTGCCAGCAGGGGACCGACCAGGGGGTATGGGGCCAACGTCCTGACTTTC.